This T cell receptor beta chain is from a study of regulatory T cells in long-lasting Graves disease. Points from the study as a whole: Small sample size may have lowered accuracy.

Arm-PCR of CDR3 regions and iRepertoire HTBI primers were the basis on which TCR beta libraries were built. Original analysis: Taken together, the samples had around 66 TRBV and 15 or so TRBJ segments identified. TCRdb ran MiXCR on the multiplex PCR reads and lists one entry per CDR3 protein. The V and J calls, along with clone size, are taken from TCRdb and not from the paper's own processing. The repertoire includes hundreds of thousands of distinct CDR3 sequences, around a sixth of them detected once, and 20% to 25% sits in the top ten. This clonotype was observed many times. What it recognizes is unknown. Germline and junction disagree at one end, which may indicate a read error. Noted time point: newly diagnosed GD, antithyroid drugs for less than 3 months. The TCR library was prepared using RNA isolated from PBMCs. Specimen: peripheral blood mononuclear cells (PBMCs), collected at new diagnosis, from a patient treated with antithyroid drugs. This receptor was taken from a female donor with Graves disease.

The CDR3 loop reads CASSQDRRDTQYF. As DNA, the CDR3 is TGCGCCAGCAGCCAAGATCGTAGGGATACGCAGTATTTT. The chain recombines TRBV9 with TRBJ2-3; D gene uncertain. This CDR3 has 13 amino acids. The V gene's germline CDR1 is SGDLS and CDR2 YYNGEE.